Below are 2 T cell receptor beta chains sequenced from a single sample in a study of early T cells in non-severe SARS-CoV-2 infection. TCRdb re-called the 5' RACE reads with MiXCR, one entry per CDR3 protein. The sample yields fewer than 65,000 distinct CDR3 sequences, about 9.3% seen once. The sample consisted of whole blood. These receptor sequences come from an adult who was a healthcare worker with PCR-confirmed SARS-CoV-2 infection or an uninfected control (not recorded which).

This clonotype was observed once. This rearrangement joins TRBV29-1 to TRBJ2-7; D perhaps matches TRBD1 (6 bases). Germline CDR1 and CDR2: SQVTM and ANQGSEA. Trimming cost V 5 bases and J 2 bases, with 16 bases left between them. CDR3 size: 14 residues. CDR3 amino acids: CSVKAPWTAYEQYF. The CDR3 DNA reads TGCAGCGTTAAAGCCCCTTGGACAGCCTACGAGCAGTACTTC.

This clonotype was picked up a small number of times. The rearrangement joins TRBV12-3 or TRBV12-4 to TRBJ2-5; 11 bases fit TRBD2. The CDR3 has 16 amino acids. Unmatched junction bases numbered 7, after V lost 5 bases and J lost 2 bases. CDR3 loop: CASSPTSGSGQETQYF. The CDR3 bases are TGTGCCAGCAGTCCTACTAGCGGGAGTGGGCAAGAGACCCAGTACTTC.